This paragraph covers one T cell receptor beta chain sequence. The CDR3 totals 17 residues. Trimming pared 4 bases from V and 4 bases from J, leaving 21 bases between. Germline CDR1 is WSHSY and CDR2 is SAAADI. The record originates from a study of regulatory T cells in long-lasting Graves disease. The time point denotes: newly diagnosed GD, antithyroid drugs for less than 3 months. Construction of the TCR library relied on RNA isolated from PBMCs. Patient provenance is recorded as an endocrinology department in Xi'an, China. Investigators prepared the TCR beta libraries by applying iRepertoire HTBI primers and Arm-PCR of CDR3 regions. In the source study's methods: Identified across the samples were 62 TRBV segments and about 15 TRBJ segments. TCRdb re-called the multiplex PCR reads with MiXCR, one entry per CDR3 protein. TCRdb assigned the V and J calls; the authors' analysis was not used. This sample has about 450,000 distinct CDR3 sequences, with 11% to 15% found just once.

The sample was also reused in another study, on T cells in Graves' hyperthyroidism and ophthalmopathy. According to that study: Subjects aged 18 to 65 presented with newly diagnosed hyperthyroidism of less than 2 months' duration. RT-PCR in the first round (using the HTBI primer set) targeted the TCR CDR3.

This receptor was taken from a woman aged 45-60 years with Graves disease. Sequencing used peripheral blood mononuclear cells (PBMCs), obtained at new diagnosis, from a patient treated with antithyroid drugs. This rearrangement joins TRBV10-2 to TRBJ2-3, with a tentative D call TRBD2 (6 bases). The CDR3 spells CASSVFEDYRRADTQYF. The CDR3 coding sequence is TGCGCCAGCAGTGTTTTTGAGGACTACCGCCGCGCAGATACGCAGTATTTT.